This entry concerns a single TCR beta chain. This clone was seen a few times. Its antigen is not yet known. No base quality information exists; no much larger clone differs at one position. This sample was included in a study of beta chain features in type 1 diabetes (dated by TCRdb to the late 2010s). Background on the whole study: Patients and healthy donors did not differ in mean age, gender distribution, total cell number or subset yield. Regulatory and stem cell-like memory subsets were isolated from only 8 patients and about eight healthy donors, whereas naive and central memory subsets came from all 28 donors. The study compared the TCRB repertoires of sorted circulating CD4+ T cell subsets in recently diagnosed type 1 diabetes patients with those in matched healthy donors. Across all samples, about 110 million sorted cells were examined, and cell number per subset correlated strongly with RNA yield.

A single peripheral blood draw of around 120 mL on average was collected from each donor into heparinised tubes. A BD FACSAria II and a panel including CD45RO, CCR7, CD25, CD127, CD95 and CD27 were used to sort naive, central memory, regulatory and stem cell-like memory CD4+ T cells. Every sorted population had a purity above 95%. PBMCs were isolated right away by Lymphoprep density gradient centrifugation and were stained directly, without culture. To minimize batch effects, samples were stained and sorted in pairs, one healthy donor with one patient per experiment. Study-wide findings and limitations: Shorter templates might have been favored by PCR, but patient and control samples were amplified and corrected together, so both groups would have been affected equally by any skew. The naive, central memory and regulatory TCRB repertoires appeared to resemble one another more closely among patients than among healthy donors. Type 1 diabetes patients showed a moderate but significant shortening of TCRB CDR3 length in all four CD4+ subsets. At VDJ recombination sites, patients with type 1 diabetes made fewer insertions and deleted more nucleotides, a pattern implying thymic rearrangement abnormalities. Because small numbers of individuals were included in the HLA sub-analyses, any influence of HLA type on TCRB rearrangement was left unresolved. Because cDNA was sequenced instead of genomic DNA, activated cells with high expression could be over-represented, although the groups did not differ in activation or CD3 levels.

Counted from cysteine to phenylalanine, this CDR3 has 14 amino acids. The retained sequence is limited to the CDR3, 42 bases, with the frame set at the first base. The germline V gene (reference sequence) provides CDR1 GTSNPN and CDR2 SVGIG. Trimming takes 0 bases from V and 4 bases from J, and the germline ends sit 12 bases apart. All of the isolated RNA was reverse transcribed with the High Capacity cDNA Reverse Transcription Kit, so expressed TCRB transcripts were sequenced. Naive, central memory and regulatory T cell samples underwent deep immunoSEQ sequencing, averaging approximately 3.3 million total reads per sample. Sorted cells were lysed in RLT buffer, and RNA was extracted using DNase-treated RNeasy Micro or Mini kits according to cell number. To prevent cross-contamination, every cell subset was processed on its own, while patient and healthy donor samples were processed together. TCRB sequences were amplified from cDNA with the immunoSEQ multiplex PCR, producing 87-bp fragments spanning the CDR3 region. Sequencing of the amplicons was performed on the Illumina HiSeq platform. The paper's data handling went like this. Synthetic template baselines were used to correct PCR bias computationally, reads within Hamming distance 2 were collapsed together, and singletons that could not be merged were discarded. Reads were aligned against IMGT to assign V, D and J genes, CDR3 length and insertions or deletions at six rearrangement sites. Within each subset, clonotype counts were normalized to sorted cell number, after which true diversity and Gini coefficients were computed with the tcR R package. Repertoire sharing was quantified using the overlap coefficient calculated on TCRB nucleotide sequences. Out-of-frame TCRB sequences from naive cells were analyzed to stand in for the pre-selection repertoire. TCRdb's version of the immuneACCESS table is confined to in-frame rearrangements and falls short of the full clone set. An unresolved V gene accounts for under half of the shortfall where checked; the remainder is of unknown origin. The V and J calls and clone size were taken over from that table, and D and trimming were inferred from the DNA. This sample comprises about 230,000 clones, around 9.6% of them detected only once. The ten largest account for about 0.037% of the sample.

This sequence was found in a woman under 30 in good health. The material sequenced was naive CD4+ T cells from blood. According to the study, the label for this sample's cell subset or site signals: true naive CD4+ T cells. The chain couples TRBV30 to TRBJ1-2, with the D gene call left open. The CDR3 protein is CAWSVPGSGYGYTF. In nucleotides, the sequence is TGTGCCTGGAGTGTACCCGGGTCTGGCTATGGCTACACCTTC.